Below, 22 T cell receptor beta chains from the same sample are listed, as sequenced in a study of blood T cells in healthy people across ages. Primers used in a second PCR of about 6 to 11 cycles were a sample-barcoded 5' primer and a J-beta primer mix. From the 5' RACE reads, TCRdb called clonotypes with MiXCR, one entry per CDR3 protein. Seen here are some 1.4 million distinct CDR3 sequences, around 39% observed once, and the top ten hold around 8%. Sequencing was carried out using blood. All receptors derive from a woman between 18 and 30 years old in good health.

This clonotype was observed a few times. The rearrangement uses TRBV6-5 and TRBJ2-3, with D hard to call. The CDR3 runs to 16 residues. The germline gives CDR1 MNHEY, CDR2 SVGAGI. Trimming left V 3 bases short and J 0 bases short, with 13 bases between. The CDR3 loop reads CASSYSGPASTDTQYF. The CDR3 DNA reads as TGTGCCAGCAGTTATTCGGGCCCCGCTAGCACAGATACGCAGTATTTT.

This chain joins TRBV6-5 and TRBJ1-1; TRBD1 matches at 7 bases. V shed 8 bases and J 1 base; nucleotides not matched to a gene: 4. This CDR3 spans 13 amino acids. Germline CDR1 is MNHEY and CDR2 is SVGAGI. The CDR3 reads CASGDRENTEAFF. The DNA of the CDR3 is TGTGCCAGCGGCGACAGGGAGAACACTGAAGCTTTCTTT.

This clonotype was seen a few times. V usage is TRBV27 and J usage is TRBJ2-7; D not certain. The germline CDR1 and CDR2 sequences are MNHEY and SMNVEV (reference sequence). Trimming removed 1 base from V and 2 bases from J, with 12 bases in between. The CDR3 totals 15 residues. This CDR3 is CASSLYRSSTYEQYF. For the CDR3, the DNA is TGTGCCAGCAGTTTATACCGGTCCAGCACCTACGAGCAGTACTTC.

The J gene is TRBJ1-2, the V gene TRBV29-1, with D perhaps TRBD1 (6 bases). This CDR3 is built from 15 residues. The germline V and J ends were trimmed by 4 bases and 7 bases, with 22 bases remaining between them. CDR1 and CDR2 from the germline V gene are SQVTM and ANQGSEA. For the CDR3, the DNA is TGCAGCGTTGTTGAAGGAATAGGCGGGGGGCTTGGCTACACCTTC. This sequence encodes CSVVEGIGGGLGYTF.

The V and J genes are TRBV6-1 and TRBJ2-5, with D possibly matching TRBD1 (7 bases). Germline-derived CDR1 and CDR2 are MNHNS and SASEGT. CDR3 length equals 13 residues. Deletions cut 7 bases from V and 5 bases from J, with 14 bases between. CDR3 sequence: CASISTGRETQYF. In DNA, the CDR3 is TGTGCCAGCATCTCGACAGGGAGGGAGACCCAGTACTTC.

The V gene is TRBV3-1, the J gene TRBJ2-5; D possibly corresponds to TRBD2 (6 bases). The CDR3 covers 15 residues. V lost 3 bases, J lost 2 bases, and 13 bases lay in between. From germline, CDR1 is LGHDT and CDR2 YNNKEL (reference sequence). The CDR3 region is CASSQGGTRQETQYF. The CDR3 DNA follows: TGTGCCAGCAGCCAGGGGGGTACCAGACAAGAGACCCAGTACTTC.

This clonotype was recorded many times. The chain uses TRBV10-3 and TRBJ2-7; D may match TRBD1 or TRBD2 (5 bases each). Germline V gene lookup returns CDR1 ENHRY and CDR2 SYGVKD. This CDR3 region has 14 residues. V lost 4 bases to trimming and J lost 0 bases, with 10 bases between them. CDR3 in amino acids: CAISASGSSYEQYF. DNA for the CDR3: TGTGCCATCAGTGCCTCAGGGAGCTCCTACGAGCAGTACTTC.

This clonotype was seen only a few times. The rearrangement joins TRBV7-6 to TRBJ1-2; TRBD1 is a possible D gene (6 bases). Per germline, CDR1 SGHVS and CDR2 FNYEAQ. This CDR3 spans 13 amino acids. The V end was cut by 5 bases, the J end by 6 bases, with 13 bases between. CDR3 DNA: TGTGCCAGCAGCCAAAGGGGGACGCATGGCTACACCTTC. Encoded protein: CASSQRGTHGYTF.

V gene TRBV10-3 combines with J gene TRBJ2-7, with a weak D call TRBD1 (6 bases). The CDR3 sequence is 14 residues long. Germline V gives CDR1 ENHRY, CDR2 SYGVKD. Trimming took 2 bases from V and 7 from J, leaving 15 bases between them. The CDR3 spells CAISEGQRYNEQYF. Written as DNA, the CDR3 is TGTGCCATCAGTGAGGGACAGAGATACAATGAGCAGTACTTC.

The J gene is TRBJ2-3, the V gene TRBV3-1; D gene ambiguous. This CDR3 is 14 amino acids long. Trimming left V 1 base short and J 0 bases short, with 5 bases between. CDR1 is LGHDT, CDR2 YNNKEL, per germline (reference sequence). For the CDR3, the DNA is TGTGCCAGCAGCCAAGCGACTAGCACAGATACGCAGTATTTT. Translation gives CASSQATSTDTQYF.

This clonotype was seen many times. This chain links TRBV29-1 with TRBJ2-3; 10 nucleotides align to TRBD2. This CDR3 contains 14 residues. The V gene end was trimmed by 3 bases and the J gene end by 4 bases; junction bases not matched to a gene: 4. In germline, CDR1 is SQVTM, CDR2 ANQGSEA. CDR3 nucleotide sequence: TGCAGCGTTGACGGACTAGCGGTTGCAGATACGCAGTATTTT. Translated, it gives CSVDGLAVADTQYF.

V and J are TRBV20-1 and TRBJ1-2, with TRBD1 matching 9 bases. After removal of 1 base from V and 7 bases from J, the junction contained 13 bases not matched to a gene. CDR1 and CDR2 (germline): DFQATT, SNEGSKA (reference sequence). The CDR3 extends over 16 amino acids. The CDR3: CSARADPRDRECGYTF. CDR3 DNA sequence: TGCAGTGCTAGAGCAGACCCCCGGGACAGGGAATGTGGCTACACCTTC.

This clonotype has a single count. The chain uses TRBV12-3 or TRBV12-4 and TRBJ2-1, with a possible D match to TRBD2 (6 bases). CDR3 length equals 12 residues. With 9 bases removed from V and 7 bases from J, the gap between germline ends came to 13 bases. The CDR3 bases are TGTGCCAGTACCGGGACTCGGAATGAGCAGTTCTTC. Amino acids: CASTGTRNEQFF.

The chain has TRBV4-1 and TRBJ2-1; weak D call: TRBD2 (5 bases). Germline V CDR1 and CDR2: MGHRA, YSYEKL. This CDR3 spans 14 amino acids. Trimming left V 5 bases short and J 3 bases short, with 11 bases between. CDR3 bases: TGCGCCAGCAGCTCAAGGACTCGCTACAATGAGCAGTTCTTC. Encoded protein: CASSSRTRYNEQFF.

V usage is TRBV7-9 and J usage is TRBJ2-1; 7 nucleotides agree with TRBD2. V was pared by 5 bases and J by 8 bases, with 6 bases of the junction left unmatched. CDR1 and CDR2 (germline): SEHNR, FQNEAQ (reference sequence). This CDR3 comprises 13 residues. The DNA of the CDR3 is TGTGCCAGCAGCCTTGGCGGGAGTTATGAGCAGTTCTTC. Its translation is CASSLGGSYEQFF.

The chain combines TRBV3-1 with TRBJ2-1; TRBD2 might be the D (6 bases). From germline, CDR1 is LGHDT and CDR2 YNNKEL (reference sequence). V lost 0 bases and J lost 6, with 15 bases in between. The CDR3 contains 16 residues. The CDR3 sequence is CASSQEGETRSNEQFF. The CDR3 DNA follows: TGTGCCAGCAGCCAAGAGGGCGAGACTAGATCCAATGAGCAGTTCTTC.

V and J are TRBV12-3 or TRBV12-4 and TRBJ1-4, with D tentatively TRBD1 (6 bases). Trimming cost V 5 bases and J 3 bases, with 13 bases left between them. This CDR3 has 15 amino acids. This CDR3 is CASSLGQFSNEKLFF. The CDR3 DNA reads TGTGCCAGCAGTCTCGGACAGTTTTCTAATGAAAAACTGTTTTTT.

The chain uses TRBV28 and TRBJ2-2; D might be TRBD1 (5 bases). Looked up from germline, CDR1 is MDHEN and CDR2 is SYDVKM. V gave up 4 bases and J gave up 5 bases, with 11 bases separating them. The CDR3 has 14 residues. Here the CDR3 DNA reads TGTGCCAGCAGTTCGCCTGACAGAACCGGGGAGCTGTTTTTT. This encodes CASSSPDRTGELFF.

The chain uses TRBV29-1 and TRBJ2-1; no clear D. TRBJ2-7 explains the end of the DNA better; the J call may be wrong. In germline, CDR1 is SQVTM, CDR2 ANQGSEA. The CDR3 extends over 13 amino acids. The CDR3 loop reads CSVVPKTYNEQYF. In DNA form, the CDR3 reads TGCAGCGTTGTCCCGAAAACCTACAATGAGCAGTACTTC.

A few counts support this clonotype. This chain links TRBV6-1 with TRBJ1-2; D is perhaps TRBD1 (5 bases). Trimming stripped 7 bases from V and 4 bases from J, with 25 bases between. Germline V gives CDR1 MNHNS, CDR2 SASEGT. The CDR3 is made up of 17 amino acids. This chain's CDR3 is CASTGWLRGARGYGYTF. In DNA, the CDR3 is TGTGCCAGCACGGGCTGGTTACGTGGGGCTCGGGGCTATGGCTACACCTTC.

The V and J genes are TRBV15 and TRBJ2-3; a possible D gene is TRBD2 (7 bases). The CDR3 is 16 amino acids. The germline V and J ends were trimmed by 3 bases and 2 bases, with 15 bases remaining between them. From germline, CDR1 is LNHNV and CDR2 YYDKDF (reference sequence). The CDR3 loop is CATSSGAGANTDTQYF. The CDR3 DNA reads TGTGCCACCAGCAGTGGGGCGGGGGCCAACACAGATACGCAGTATTTT. The variable domain in full, completed from reference TRBV15 and TRBJ2-3, reads DAMVIQNPRYQVTQFGKPVTLSCSQTLNHNVMYWYQQKSSQAPKLLFHYYDKDFNNEADTPDNFQSRRPNTSFCFLDIRSPGLGDTAMYLCATSSGAGANTDTQYFGPGTRLTVL.

In its sample, this clonotype was seen once. This chain links TRBV9 with TRBJ2-7; 8 nucleotides line up with TRBD1. Trimming cost V 4 bases and J 4 bases; bases outside gene matches: 7. Germline V lookup: CDR1 SGDLS, CDR2 YYNGEE. This CDR3 is built from 14 residues. The CDR3 sequence is CASSLRTGMYEQYF. The CDR3, as DNA: TGTGCCAGCAGCCTCCGGACAGGGATGTACGAGCAGTACTTC.